This note documents a single T cell receptor beta chain sequence. Its specificity is unknown. This entry belongs to a study of blood T cells in healthy people across ages. Overall study findings and caveats: Among long-lived donors, naive CD4+ cells were more numerous and diversity higher than in aged donors.

The CDR3 is made up of 13 amino acids. V was shortened by 3 bases and J by 5 bases, with 11 bases between the two germline ends. The germline gives CDR1 LNHNV, CDR2 YYDKDF (reference sequence). Combining a sample-barcoded 5' primer with a J-beta primer mix, a second PCR ran for roughly 7 to 11 cycles. TCRdb itself ran the 5' RACE reads through MiXCR, one entry per CDR3 protein. Here the sample spans around 580,000 distinct CDR3 sequences, around 50% being singletons. The sample comprised blood. The clonotype comes from a man older than 75 in good health. The chain joins TRBV15 to TRBJ2-7; no clear D gene. The CDR3 loop reads CATSRDRNDEQYF. The DNA of the CDR3 is TGTGCCACCAGCAGGGACCGTAATGACGAGCAGTACTTC.